Below are 19 T cell receptor beta chains sequenced from a single sample in a study of long-term antiretroviral therapy in people with HIV (dated by TCRdb to between 2021 and 2024). The immunoSEQ hsTCRB v3.0 assay was used at survey level resolution to sequence the TRB variable region. The source is immuneACCESS, and TCRdb retained only in-frame sequences with V and J called. Part of the clones is not carried over; for the studies checked, unresolved V genes explain less than half of this, and the remainder is unexplained. The table for this sample lists tens of thousands of clones; approximately 91% of them were counted only once. Roughly 7% of the sample is taken by the ten largest. The sequencing here drew on unsorted PBMCs, taken about 5 years before starting antiretroviral therapy. Receptor source: a man aged 50-59 years with HIV.

This chain joins TRBV13 and TRBJ2-7; 11 nucleotides agree with TRBD2. This CDR3 has 14 residues. J was trimmed by 7 bases and V by 4 bases; bases with no gene match: 6. The germline gives CDR1 PRHDT, CDR2 FYEKMQ (reference sequence). The CDR3 sequence is CASSSGLAGQEQYF. In DNA form, the CDR3 reads TGTGCCAGCAGCTCCGGACTAGCGGGTCAGGAGCAGTACTTC. The whole variable domain, remainder taken from reference TRBV13 and TRBJ2-7, is AAGVIQSPRHLIKEKRETATLKCYPIPRHDTVYWYQQGPGQDPQFLISFYEKMQSDKGSIPDRFSAQQFSDYHSELNMSSLELGDSALYFCASSSGLAGQEQYFGPGTRLTVT.

V is TRBV29-1 and J is TRBJ1-2; the D is unclear. Per germline, CDR1 SQVTM and CDR2 ANQGSEA. Trimming took off 3 bases at V and 2 bases at J, with 10 bases between the two ends. The CDR3 length is 13 residues. CDR3 in DNA: TGCAGCGTTGAGAAGGACGGAAACTATGGCTACACCTTC. Protein sequence: CSVEKDGNYGYTF.

This chain joins TRBV9 and TRBJ2-7; D might be TRBD1 (5 bases). Trimming pared 0 bases from V and 0 bases from J, leaving 10 bases between. This CDR3 spans 15 amino acids. Germline V gene lookup returns CDR1 SGDLS and CDR2 YYNGEE. The CDR3 here is CASSVDQGNSYEQYF. The CDR3 DNA reads as TGTGCCAGCAGCGTAGATCAGGGCAACTCCTACGAGCAGTACTTC. The full variable domain, in which reference TRBV9 and TRBJ2-7 provide the parts outside the CDR3, is DSGVTQTPKHLITATGQRVTLRCSPRSGDLSVYWYQQSLDQGLQFLIQYYNGEERAKGNILERFSAQQFPDLHSELNLSSLELGDSALYFCASSVDQGNSYEQYFGPGTRLTVT.

The gene calls are TRBV11-3 and TRBJ2-1; TRBD2 aligns across 14 bases. Germline V gene sequence: CDR1 SGHNT, CDR2 YENEEA. The junction had 10 bases not matched to a gene; V was cut back by 5 bases and J by 7 bases. The CDR3 consists of 17 residues. CDR3 amino acids: CASSPTSGRAPLNEQFF. The DNA of the CDR3 is TGTGCCAGCAGCCCGACTAGCGGGAGGGCCCCGCTAAATGAGCAGTTCTTC.

This chain links TRBV5-6 with TRBJ1-1; D may be TRBD1 (5 bases). Germline CDR1 and CDR2: SGHDT and YYEEEE. The CDR3 length is 16 residues. Trimming pared 3 bases from V and 0 bases from J, leaving 15 bases between. CDR3 bases: TGTGCCAGCAGCTCTCGAAAAGGGGATTTGAACACTGAAGCTTTCTTT. Translation: CASSSRKGDLNTEAFF.

The chain links TRBV7-2 to TRBJ2-7, with 7 bases aligning to TRBD2. Trimming at V came to 5 bases and at J to 1 base, leaving 8 bases not matched to a gene. The CDR3 is made up of 15 amino acids. Germline V gene sequence: CDR1 SGHTA, CDR2 FQGNSA. In DNA, the CDR3 is TGTGCCAGCAGCCGGGGGGTCTTCAATTCCTACGAGCAGTACTTC. Its translation is CASSRGVFNSYEQYF.

The chain links TRBV19 to TRBJ2-3, with a possible D match to TRBD2 (7 bases). In germline, CDR1 is LNHDA, CDR2 SQIVND (reference sequence). The CDR3 totals 14 residues. V dropped 7 bases and J dropped 0 bases, with 11 bases sitting between them. The CDR3 coding sequence is TGTGCCAGTAATCGGGGGGCTAGCACAGATACGCAGTATTTT. It yields the protein CASNRGASTDTQYF.

V gene TRBV29-1 combines with J gene TRBJ2-3, with TRBD1 matching over 8 bases. This CDR3 has 13 amino acids. Per germline, CDR1 SQVTM and CDR2 ANQGSEA. The V and J ends lost 3 bases and 4 bases, in that order; junction bases with no gene match: 3. The chain's CDR3 is CSVDRGRADTQYF. For the CDR3, the DNA is TGCAGCGTTGACAGGGGGCGCGCAGATACGCAGTATTTT.

The J gene is TRBJ2-3, the V gene TRBV28, with 8 nucleotides matching TRBD2. The germline V gene encodes CDR1 MDHEN and CDR2 SYDVKM. Trimming at V came to 5 bases and at J to 2 bases, leaving 9 bases not matched to a gene. The CDR3 is 16 amino acids. The CDR3 reads CASSRSGGYSTDTQYF. CDR3 sequence (DNA): TGTGCCAGCAGTCGCAGCGGGGGCTATTCCACAGATACGCAGTATTTT. Complete variable domain (other parts from reference TRBV28 and TRBJ2-3): DVKVTQSSRYLVKRTGEKVFLECVQDMDHENMFWYRQDPGLGLRLIYFSYDVKMKEKGDIPEGYSVSREKKERFSLILESASTNQTSMYLCASSRSGGYSTDTQYFGPGTRLTVL.

J is TRBJ1-6 and V is TRBV6-5, with D tentatively TRBD1 (6 bases). The length of the CDR3 is 15 residues. V lost 2 bases to trimming and J lost 5 bases, with 10 bases between them. Looked up from germline, CDR1 is MNHEY and CDR2 is SVGAGI. This CDR3 reads CASSYQGSNNSPLHF. For the CDR3, the DNA is TGTGCCAGCAGTTACCAGGGGTCCAATAATTCACCCCTCCACTTT.

This clone was observed a few times. The chain uses TRBV9 and TRBJ1-4; a possible D gene is TRBD1 (5 bases). Trimming stripped 0 bases from V and 8 bases from J, with 14 bases between. Germline-derived CDR1 and CDR2 are SGDLS and YYNGEE. The length of the CDR3 is 15 residues. CDR3 loop: CASSVDLGEREKLFF. CDR3 coding DNA: TGTGCCAGCAGCGTAGATTTAGGGGAGAGAGAAAAACTGTTTTTT.

The rearrangement links TRBV5-1 to TRBJ1-3; a weak D match, TRBD1 (6 bases). The CDR3 runs to 16 residues. V was clipped by 0 bases and J by 0 bases, with 10 bases between them. Germline lookup yields CDR1 SGHRS and CDR2 YFSETQ. In nucleotides, the CDR3 is TGCGCCAGCAGCTTGGGGACAGAACTCTCTGGAAACACCATATATTTT. It encodes CASSLGTELSGNTIYF.

This clone was counted once. V gene TRBV7-6 combines with J gene TRBJ2-7, with TRBD2 identical over 7 bases. Trimming cost V 6 bases and J 1 base; bases outside gene matches: 15. The CDR3 loop spans 17 amino acids. The germline V gene has CDR1 SGHVS and CDR2 FNYEAQ. CDR3 in amino acids: CASRQPSGVPSSYEQYF. In DNA form, the CDR3 reads TGTGCCAGCAGGCAACCCAGCGGGGTGCCCTCGTCCTACGAGCAGTACTTC.

This clone was seen a single time. V gene TRBV2 combines with J gene TRBJ1-6; no reliable D call. Germline CDR1 and CDR2: SNHLY and FYNNEI. Trimming left V 9 bases short and J 7 bases short, with 13 bases between. There are 13 residues in the CDR3. The CDR3 region has the DNA TGTGCCAGGGCCGGTAGAGTGAATTCACCCCTCCACTTT. Amino acid sequence: CARAGRVNSPLHF.

The chain employs TRBV27 and TRBJ2-3; 8 bases fit TRBD1. Germline CDR1 MNHEY, CDR2 SMNVEV (reference sequence). Trimming removed 5 bases from V and 8 bases from J; junction bases left unmatched: 9. The CDR3 runs 14 residues. DNA of the CDR3: TGTGCCAGCAGTCTTCAGGGGGCCCCTCTTACGCAGTATTTT. Residues: CASSLQGAPLTQYF.

The V and J genes are TRBV2 and TRBJ2-7; D ambiguous. CDR3 length: 14 amino acids. V was trimmed by 3 bases and J by 3 bases, leaving 12 bases between them. Germline CDR1 reads SNHLY; CDR2 reads FYNNEI. CDR3 DNA sequence: TGTGCCAGCAGTGAGAAGCAGGCAAGCTACGAGCAGTACTTC. It encodes CASSEKQASYEQYF. The whole variable domain, remainder taken from reference TRBV2 and TRBJ2-7, is EPEVTQTPSHQVTQMGQEVILRCVPISNHLYFYWYRQILGQKVEFLVSFYNNEISEKSEIFDDQFSVERPDGSNFTLKIRSTKLEDSAMYFCASSEKQASYEQYFGPGTRLTVT.

CDR3 sequence: CASSFSNTQYF. In nucleotides, the CDR3 is TGTGCCAGCAGCTTCTCCAATACGCAGTATTTT. This chain uses TRBV13 with TRBJ2-3; the D is unclear. This CDR3 is 11 amino acids long. Germline loops: CDR1 PRHDT, CDR2 FYEKMQ (reference sequence). Trimming shortened V by 3 bases and J by 7 bases, and 5 bases separated the two germline ends.

The rearrangement uses TRBV9 and TRBJ2-1; 7 bases are shared with TRBD1. J gave up 8 bases and V 4 bases, and 9 bases lay outside the gene matches. The CDR3 is 14 residues long. From germline, CDR1 is SGDLS and CDR2 YYNGEE. Written as DNA, the CDR3 is TGTGCCAGCAGCCTACAGGGGCGGTGGGATGAGCAGTTCTTC. Its translation: CASSLQGRWDEQFF. The full variable domain, its missing parts supplied by reference TRBV9 and TRBJ2-1, is DSGVTQTPKHLITATGQRVTLRCSPRSGDLSVYWYQQSLDQGLQFLIQYYNGEERAKGNILERFSAQQFPDLHSELNLSSLELGDSALYFCASSLQGRWDEQFFGPGTRLTVL.

The chain joins TRBV29-1 to TRBJ2-3, with unresolved D. V dropped 0 bases and J dropped 1 base, with 11 bases sitting between them. This CDR3 region has 15 residues. In germline, CDR1 is SQVTM, CDR2 ANQGSEA. The CDR3 is CSVEDRHVRTDTQYF. The CDR3, as DNA: TGCAGCGTTGAAGACAGGCACGTCCGCACAGATACGCAGTATTTT.